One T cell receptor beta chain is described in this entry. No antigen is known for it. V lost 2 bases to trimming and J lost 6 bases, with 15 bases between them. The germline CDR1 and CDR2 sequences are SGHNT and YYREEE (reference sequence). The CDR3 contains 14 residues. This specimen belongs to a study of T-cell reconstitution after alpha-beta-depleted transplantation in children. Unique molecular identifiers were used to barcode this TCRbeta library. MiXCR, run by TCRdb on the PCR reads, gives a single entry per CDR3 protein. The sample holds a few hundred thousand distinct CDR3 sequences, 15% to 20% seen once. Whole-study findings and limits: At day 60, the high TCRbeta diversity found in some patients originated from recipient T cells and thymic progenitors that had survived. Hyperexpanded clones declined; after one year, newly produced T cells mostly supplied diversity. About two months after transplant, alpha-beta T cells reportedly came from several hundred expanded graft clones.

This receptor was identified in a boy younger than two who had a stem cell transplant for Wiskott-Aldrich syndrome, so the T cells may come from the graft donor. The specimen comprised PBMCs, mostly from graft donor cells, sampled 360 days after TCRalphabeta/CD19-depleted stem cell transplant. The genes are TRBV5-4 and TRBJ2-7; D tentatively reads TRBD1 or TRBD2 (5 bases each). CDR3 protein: CASSFWAGTVEQYF. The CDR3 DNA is TGTGCCAGCAGCTTCTGGGCAGGGACGGTCGAGCAGTACTTC.